Listed below are T cell receptor beta chains from one sample, sequenced in a study of T cells in Graves' hyperthyroidism and ophthalmopathy. TCRdb passed the multiplex PCR reads through MiXCR, listing each CDR3 protein once. The top ten clones hold about 12% of a sample with hundreds of thousands of distinct CDR3 sequences, around 13% of them seen once. Source material: blood. The origin of the receptors is a woman aged 45-65 years with Graves' ophthalmopathy. Both conserved end residues are part of each CDR3. The D gene is left open where the match is weak. Clone size is shown for a subset of rows, as once, few, many or a class of expanded clone.

j_gene: TRBJ1-2
d_gene: .
abundance: few
v_gene: TRBV28
CDR3aa: CASSLTDSNYGYTF
CDR3nt: TGTGCCAGCAGTTTAACCGACAGTAACTATGGCTACACCTTC

j_gene: TRBJ2-3
d_gene: TRBD2
abundance: many
v_gene: TRBV28
CDR3aa: CASSLLIAGLDTQYF
CDR3nt: TGTGCCAGCAGTTTATTGATAGCGGGATTAGATACGCAGTATTTT

j_gene: TRBJ2-3
d_gene: TRBD2
abundance: .
v_gene: TRBV7-2
CDR3aa: CASSRTSGSGDTQYF
CDR3nt: TGTGCCAGCAGCCGGACTAGCGGGAGTGGTGATACGCAGTATTTT

j_gene: TRBJ2-7
d_gene: .
abundance: many
v_gene: TRBV3-2
CDR3aa: CAKKPRDTAIYEQYF
CDR3nt: TGTGCCAAGAAACCCCGGGACACCGCAATCTACGAGCAGTACTTC

j_gene: TRBJ2-1
d_gene: .
abundance: few
v_gene: TRBV15
CDR3aa: CATSSKREYNEQFF
CDR3nt: TGTGCCACCAGTTCGAAGAGGGAATACAATGAGCAGTTCTTC

j_gene: TRBJ2-3
d_gene: TRBD2
abundance: .
v_gene: TRBV10-3
CDR3aa: CAISGSSGRAGTGGTQYF
CDR3nt: TGTGCCATCAGTGGTTCTAGCGGGAGGGCCGGAACGGGCGGTACGCAGTATTTT

j_gene: TRBJ2-1
d_gene: TRBD2
abundance: many
v_gene: TRBV7-3
CDR3aa: CASRAQRGRNEQFF
CDR3nt: TGTGCCAGCAGGGCCCAGCGGGGGAGGAATGAGCAGTTCTTC

j_gene: TRBJ1-4
d_gene: TRBD1
abundance: few
v_gene: TRBV7-9
CDR3aa: CASSFMTGGDEKLFF
CDR3nt: TGTGCCAGCAGCTTCATGACAGGGGGGGATGAAAAACTGTTTTTT

j_gene: TRBJ2-2
d_gene: TRBD2
abundance: many
v_gene: TRBV30
CDR3aa: CAWSVWREPTGELFF
CDR3nt: TGTGCCTGGAGTGTCTGGCGGGAGCCCACCGGGGAGCTGTTTTTT

j_gene: TRBJ2-1
d_gene: .
abundance: few
v_gene: TRBV2
CDR3aa: CAVSSPGHNEQFF
CDR3nt: TGTGCCGTTAGCTCCCCGGGGCACAATGAGCAGTTCTTC

j_gene: TRBJ2-7
d_gene: .
abundance: many
v_gene: TRBV30
CDR3aa: CAWSVRGRGYEQYF
CDR3nt: TGTGCCTGGAGTGTACGAGGGAGAGGCTACGAGCAGTACTTC

j_gene: TRBJ1-2
d_gene: TRBD1
abundance: .
v_gene: TRBV18
CDR3aa: CASSPRGQESYGYTF
CDR3nt: TGTGCCAGCTCACCGCGGGGACAGGAGTCCTATGGCTACACCTTC

j_gene: TRBJ2-7
d_gene: .
abundance: many
v_gene: TRBV28
CDR3aa: CASSTSEGFRYEQYF
CDR3nt: TGTGCCAGCAGTACCTCCGAGGGGTTCCGCTACGAGCAGTACTTC

j_gene: TRBJ2-7
d_gene: .
abundance: many
v_gene: TRBV20-1
CDR3aa: CSATGDSSYEQYF
CDR3nt: TGCAGTGCCACGGGGGACTCGTCCTACGAGCAGTACTTC

j_gene: TRBJ2-7
d_gene: .
abundance: .
v_gene: TRBV7-9
CDR3aa: CASSLVGDGEQYF
CDR3nt: TGTGCCAGCAGCTTAGTGGGGGATGGGGAGCAGTACTTC

j_gene: TRBJ2-1
d_gene: TRBD1
abundance: .
v_gene: TRBV5-1
CDR3aa: CASSGTGTALINEQFF
CDR3nt: TGCGCCAGCAGCGGGACAGGGACAGCCCTAATCAATGAGCAGTTCTTC

j_gene: TRBJ2-3
d_gene: .
abundance: many
v_gene: TRBV7-2
CDR3aa: CASSLDMTGVGDTQYF
CDR3nt: TGTGCCAGCAGCTTAGATATGACGGGGGTTGGAGATACGCAGTATTTT

j_gene: TRBJ1-5
d_gene: .
abundance: few
v_gene: TRBV15
CDR3aa: CATSRDVYSMFSNQPQHF
CDR3nt: TGTGCCACCAGCAGAGATGTGTACAGTATGTTTAGCAATCAGCCCCAGCATTTT

j_gene: TRBJ1-5
d_gene: .
abundance: few
v_gene: TRBV10-3
CDR3aa: CAISEPGTRNYSNQPQHF
CDR3nt: TGTGCCATCAGTGAGCCCGGGACAAGAAACTATAGCAATCAGCCCCAGCATTTT

j_gene: TRBJ2-1
d_gene: .
abundance: few
v_gene: TRBV12-5
CDR3aa: CAGGFGANGYNEQFF
CDR3nt: TGTGCTGGTGGTTTTGGGGCCAACGGGTACAATGAGCAGTTCTTC

j_gene: TRBJ1-2
d_gene: TRBD1
abundance: many
v_gene: TRBV7-9
CDR3aa: CASSLGGTGGAYGYTF
CDR3nt: TGTGCCAGCAGCTTAGGTGGGACAGGGGGGGCCTATGGCTACACCTTC

j_gene: TRBJ2-5
d_gene: .
abundance: .
v_gene: TRBV2
CDR3aa: CASSYGGSRSQETQYF
CDR3nt: TGTGCCAGCAGTTACGGGGGCAGCAGAAGCCAAGAGACCCAGTACTTC

j_gene: TRBJ2-7
d_gene: .
abundance: .
v_gene: TRBV19
CDR3aa: CASRREGGSYEQYF
CDR3nt: TGTGCCAGTAGAAGGGAAGGGGGCTCCTACGAGCAGTACTTC

j_gene: TRBJ2-5
d_gene: .
abundance: .
v_gene: TRBV14
CDR3aa: CVSSQEAGYEYF
CDR3nt: TGTGTCAGCAGCCAAGAGGCAGGGTATGAGTACTTC

j_gene: TRBJ1-5
d_gene: .
abundance: few
v_gene: TRBV6-2/TRBV6-3
CDR3aa: CASSTRFGGNQPQHF
CDR3nt: TGTGCCAGCAGTACAAGGTTTGGGGGCAATCAGCCCCAGCATTTT

j_gene: TRBJ2-5
d_gene: .
abundance: many
v_gene: TRBV20-1
CDR3aa: CSASIGQETQYF
CDR3nt: TGCAGTGCTAGTATAGGGCAAGAGACCCAGTACTTC

j_gene: TRBJ2-7
d_gene: .
abundance: few
v_gene: TRBV6-2/TRBV6-3
CDR3aa: CASSYSPSLGYEQYF
CDR3nt: TGTGCCAGCAGTTACTCGCCGAGCCTAGGATACGAGCAGTACTTC

j_gene: TRBJ2-7
d_gene: TRBD2
abundance: .
v_gene: TRBV10-3
CDR3aa: CAIRTTSGSYEQHF
CDR3nt: TGTGCCATCAGAACGACTAGCGGCTCCTACGAGCAGCACTTC

j_gene: TRBJ1-5
d_gene: .
abundance: many
v_gene: TRBV12-3/TRBV12-4
CDR3aa: CASRGGGRNQPQHF
CDR3nt: TGTGCCAGCAGAGGTGGGGGTAGAAATCAGCCCCAGCATTTT

j_gene: TRBJ2-7
d_gene: TRBD2
abundance: .
v_gene: TRBV9
CDR3aa: CASSIAGGPMDEQYF
CDR3nt: TGTGCCAGCAGCATAGCGGGAGGGCCGATGGACGAGCAGTACTTC

j_gene: TRBJ2-7
d_gene: TRBD2
abundance: .
v_gene: TRBV6-1
CDR3aa: CASSHGTTVEQYF
CDR3nt: TGTGCCAGCAGCCACGGGACTACCGTCGAGCAGTACTTC

j_gene: TRBJ2-7
d_gene: TRBD1
abundance: many
v_gene: TRBV20-1
CDR3aa: CSATGQDPYEQYF
CDR3nt: TGCAGTGCTACGGGACAGGACCCCTACGAGCAGTACTTC

j_gene: TRBJ2-3
d_gene: TRBD2
abundance: .
v_gene: TRBV24-1
CDR3aa: CATSGSGTSGRSDTQYF
CDR3nt: TGTGCCACCAGTGGATCCGGGACTAGCGGGAGATCAGATACGCAGTATTTT

j_gene: TRBJ1-1
d_gene: .
abundance: many
v_gene: TRBV5-1
CDR3aa: CASSLGRMRGTEAFF
CDR3nt: TGCGCCAGCAGCTTGGGTCGAATGCGAGGCACTGAAGCTTTCTTT

j_gene: TRBJ1-1
d_gene: .
abundance: many
v_gene: TRBV2
CDR3aa: CASSLLSNTEAFF
CDR3nt: TGTGCCAGCAGTTTACTATCTAACACTGAAGCTTTCTTT

j_gene: TRBJ2-7
d_gene: TRBD2
abundance: many
v_gene: TRBV6-1
CDR3aa: CASSLLAGAWYEQYF
CDR3nt: TGTGCCAGCAGCCTTCTAGCGGGAGCGTGGTACGAGCAGTACTTC

j_gene: TRBJ2-7
d_gene: TRBD1
abundance: many
v_gene: TRBV12-3/TRBV12-4
CDR3aa: CASSARHQGAHEQYF
CDR3nt: TGTGCCAGCAGTGCCCGGCATCAGGGGGCCCACGAGCAGTACTTC

j_gene: TRBJ2-7
d_gene: TRBD2
abundance: many
v_gene: TRBV5-1
CDR3aa: CASSPNSGRAHEQYF
CDR3nt: TGCGCCAGCAGCCCGAACAGCGGGAGGGCACACGAGCAGTACTTC

j_gene: TRBJ1-5
d_gene: .
abundance: many
v_gene: TRBV3-1
CDR3aa: CASGTQLEGQPQHF
CDR3nt: TGTGCCAGCGGAACCCAGTTGGAGGGACAGCCCCAGCATTTT

j_gene: TRBJ2-7
d_gene: .
abundance: many
v_gene: TRBV28
CDR3aa: CASSHSLQGYEQYF
CDR3nt: TGTGCCAGCAGTCATTCACTACAGGGCTACGAGCAGTACTTC

j_gene: TRBJ2-3
d_gene: TRBD2
abundance: few
v_gene: TRBV12-3/TRBV12-4
CDR3aa: CASSTPLGTSGNTDTQYF
CDR3nt: TGTGCCAGCAGTACTCCCCTCGGGACTAGCGGGAACACAGATACGCAGTATTTT

j_gene: TRBJ2-1
d_gene: .
abundance: many
v_gene: TRBV6-1
CDR3aa: CASSVEVNSYNEQFF
CDR3nt: TGTGCCAGCAGTGTTGAGGTGAATTCCTACAATGAGCAGTTCTTC

j_gene: TRBJ2-3
d_gene: .
abundance: .
v_gene: TRBV4-2
CDR3aa: CASSQDNRGIGTDTQYF
CDR3nt: TGTGCCAGCAGCCAAGATAACCGCGGGATTGGCACAGATACGCAGTATTTT

j_gene: TRBJ1-4
d_gene: .
abundance: many
v_gene: TRBV3-1
CDR3aa: CASSQAGQPNEKLFF
CDR3nt: TGTGCCAGCAGCCAGGCCGGACAGCCCAATGAAAAACTGTTTTTT

j_gene: TRBJ2-7
d_gene: .
abundance: many
v_gene: TRBV3-1
CDR3aa: CASSQDLNEQYF
CDR3nt: TGTGCCAGCAGCCAAGATCTAAACGAGCAGTACTTC

j_gene: TRBJ2-3
d_gene: TRBD2
abundance: many
v_gene: TRBV24-1
CDR3aa: CATSDFGLTSASSTDTQYF
CDR3nt: TGTGCCACCAGTGATTTCGGCCTAACTAGCGCGTCTAGCACAGATACGCAGTATTTT

j_gene: TRBJ1-2
d_gene: .
abundance: few
v_gene: TRBV10-3
CDR3aa: CAISGQAPNYGYTF
CDR3nt: TGTGCCATCAGTGGCCAGGCCCCTAACTATGGCTACACCTTC

j_gene: TRBJ2-5
d_gene: .
abundance: few
v_gene: TRBV7-9
CDR3aa: CASSPGRNQETQYF
CDR3nt: TGTGCCAGCAGCCCGGGGCGCAACCAAGAGACCCAGTACTTC

j_gene: TRBJ2-1
d_gene: .
abundance: few
v_gene: TRBV6-2/TRBV6-3
CDR3aa: CASRRQGGEQFF
CDR3nt: TGTGCCAGCAGACGCCAGGGAGGTGAGCAGTTCTTC

j_gene: TRBJ2-1
d_gene: TRBD2
abundance: .
v_gene: TRBV7-3
CDR3aa: CASSSRVSGLAGGHNEQFF
CDR3nt: TGTGCCAGCAGCTCACGGGTGTCGGGACTAGCGGGAGGACACAATGAGCAGTTCTTC